Listed below are T cell receptor beta chains from one sample, sequenced in a study of response to subunit inactivated influenza vaccine. TCRdb recomputed calls from the RT-PCR reads with MiXCR, one row per CDR3 protein. This table has 530,000 or so distinct CDR3 sequences, about 14% appearing once. The sequencing here drew on PBMCs from blood, taken less than 13 days after vaccination. The receptor source for this set is a man between 50 and 59 years old who received an inactivated influenza vaccine. Each CDR3 is given with its conserved first and last residue.

TRBV15	TRBJ1-1	CATSRDVAGPDGTEAFF
TRBV5-1	TRBJ1-5	CASSPTGLPYQPQHF
TRBV20-1	TRBJ2-7	CSAGGGPGYEQYF
TRBV15	TRBJ2-4	CATSRDHTSGAKNIQYF
TRBV5-1	TRBJ2-7	CASSLGTGDHQLPYEQYF
TRBV14	TRBJ1-2	CASSLQGLYGYTF
TRBV5-1	TRBJ2-1	CASSMGEAFYNEQFF
TRBV12-3/TRBV12-4	TRBJ1-1	CASSLQGLNTEAFF
TRBV4-1	TRBJ2-1	CASSQVWGFSYNEQFF
TRBV5-1	TRBJ2-7	CASSWGHSSEQYF
TRBV10-3	TRBJ1-1	CAISVAGGPGTEAFF
TRBV4-1	TRBJ2-7	CASSRLAGGLLSYEQYF
TRBV5-1	TRBJ2-1	CASSEPMGDEQFF
TRBV3-1	TRBJ2-6	CASSQDSGVSGANVLTF
TRBV29-1	TRBJ2-6	CSARGGGANVLTF
TRBV20-1	TRBJ2-2	CSAPGQVPNTGELFF
TRBV7-9	TRBJ2-1	CASSGTTRNEQFF
TRBV13	TRBJ2-2	CASSPTSGRDTGELFF
TRBV11-2	TRBJ2-3	CASSPGTGRFRDTQYF
TRBV4-3	TRBJ2-7	CAPEKGGTGDILAEQYF
TRBV10-3	TRBJ2-7	CAISESQTGRYEQYF
TRBV5-1	TRBJ2-5	CASSLRGGRFETQYF
TRBV12-3/TRBV12-4	TRBJ2-7	CASRPAKMNEQYF
TRBV7-2	TRBJ2-3	CASSLRGITDTQYF
TRBV7-8	TRBJ2-5	CASSLTSLPETQYF
TRBV7-2	TRBJ2-7	CASSHPGPAEQYF
TRBV5-1	TRBJ1-1	CASSYPGRTTEAFF
TRBV12-3/TRBV12-4	TRBJ1-2	CASSADGKNYGYTF
TRBV27	TRBJ2-7	CASSRIRGDWAYEQYF
TRBV20-1	TRBJ2-3	CSALTPGLAGFTDTQYF
TRBV20-1	TRBJ1-1	CSARDGAHTEAFF